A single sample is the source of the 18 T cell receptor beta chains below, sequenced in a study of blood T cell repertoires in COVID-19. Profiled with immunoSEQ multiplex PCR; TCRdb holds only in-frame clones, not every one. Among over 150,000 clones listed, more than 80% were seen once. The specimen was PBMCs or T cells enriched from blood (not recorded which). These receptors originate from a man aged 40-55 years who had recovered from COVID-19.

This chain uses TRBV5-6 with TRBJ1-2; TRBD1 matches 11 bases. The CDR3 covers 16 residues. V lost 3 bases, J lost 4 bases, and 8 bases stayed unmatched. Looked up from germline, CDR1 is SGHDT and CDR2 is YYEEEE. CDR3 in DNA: TGTGCCAGCAGCTGGGGGACAGGGGGTTCACTCTATGGCTACACCTTC. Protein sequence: CASSWGTGGSLYGYTF.

The CDR3 spells CASSLSPGTDNEQFF. CDR3 sequence (DNA): TGTGCCAGCAGTTTATCCCCCGGGACAGACAATGAGCAGTTCTTC. The chain links TRBV27 to TRBJ2-1; 7 bases are shared with TRBD1. Germline CDR1 and CDR2: MNHEY and SMNVEV (reference sequence). The CDR3 sequence is 15 residues long. Trimming cost V 0 bases and J 5 bases; bases outside gene matches: 4.

The CDR3 loop reads CSVLDGGGTEAFF. The CDR3 DNA follows: TGCAGCGTCCTGGACGGTGGAGGCACTGAAGCTTTCTTT. The genes are TRBV29-1 and TRBJ1-1; D gene unclear. V gave up 6 bases and J gave up 4 bases, with 15 bases separating them. CDR1 and CDR2 from the germline V gene are SQVTM and ANQGSEA. The CDR3 covers 13 residues.

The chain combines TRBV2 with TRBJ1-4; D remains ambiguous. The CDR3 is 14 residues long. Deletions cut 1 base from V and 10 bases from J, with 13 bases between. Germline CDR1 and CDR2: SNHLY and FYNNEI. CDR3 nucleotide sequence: TGTGCCAGCAGTGAAGGGCCAAGCGGGCGAAAACTGTTTTTT. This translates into CASSEGPSGRKLFF.

The CDR3, as DNA: TGTGCCAGCAGTGATATGAGGACAGCGGATGAAAAACTGTTTTTT. Protein sequence: CASSDMRTADEKLFF. V usage is TRBV6-1 and J usage is TRBJ1-4; TRBD1 might be the D (6 bases). Germline V gene data show CDR1 as MNHNS and CDR2 as SASEGT. The CDR3 has 15 residues. V was shortened by 3 bases and J by 6 bases, with 14 bases between the two germline ends.

The CDR3: CASSFDSGRSYEQYF. In DNA form, the CDR3 reads TGCGCCAGCAGCTTCGATTCAGGCCGCTCCTACGAGCAGTACTTC. The chain uses TRBV5-1 and TRBJ2-7; D is unclear. Germline CDR1 and CDR2: SGHRS and YFSETQ. The CDR3 has 15 amino acids. V was trimmed by 2 bases and J by 0 bases, leaving 12 bases between them.

The CDR3 nucleotides read TGTGCCAGCTCACCATCAGGGGATAGGATTGAAGCTTTCTTT. Translating it yields CASSPSGDRIEAFF. The chain employs TRBV18 and TRBJ1-1; D may be TRBD1 (6 bases). V lost 2 bases to trimming and J lost 7 bases, with 14 bases between them. Germline loops: CDR1 KGHSH, CDR2 LQKENI. This CDR3 comprises 14 residues.

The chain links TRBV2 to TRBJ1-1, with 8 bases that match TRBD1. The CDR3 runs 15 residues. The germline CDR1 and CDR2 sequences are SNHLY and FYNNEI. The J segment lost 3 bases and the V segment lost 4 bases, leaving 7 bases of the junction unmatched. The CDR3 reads CASSAQGGGYTEAFF. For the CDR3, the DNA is TGTGCCAGCAGTGCACAGGGGGGGGGCTACACTGAAGCTTTCTTT.

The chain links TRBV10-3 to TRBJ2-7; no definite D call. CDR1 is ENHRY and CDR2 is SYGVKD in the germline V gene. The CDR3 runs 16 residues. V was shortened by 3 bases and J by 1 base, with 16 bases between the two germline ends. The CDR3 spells CAISDSPIVTSYEQYF. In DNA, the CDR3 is TGTGCCATCAGTGATTCGCCGATCGTTACATCCTACGAGCAGTACTTC.

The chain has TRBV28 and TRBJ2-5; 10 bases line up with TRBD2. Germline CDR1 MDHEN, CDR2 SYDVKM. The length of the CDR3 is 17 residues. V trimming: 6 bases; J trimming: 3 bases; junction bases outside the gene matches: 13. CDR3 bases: TGTGCCAGCAGCCCACCTCTAGCGGGAGACAGGGAAGAGACCCAGTACTTC. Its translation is CASSPPLAGDREETQYF.

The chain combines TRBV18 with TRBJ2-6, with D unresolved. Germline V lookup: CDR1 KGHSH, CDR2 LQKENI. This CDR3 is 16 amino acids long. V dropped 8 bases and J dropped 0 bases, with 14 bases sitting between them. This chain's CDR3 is CASPTATASGANVLTF. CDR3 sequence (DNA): TGTGCCAGCCCGACTGCGACGGCCTCTGGGGCCAACGTCCTGACTTTC. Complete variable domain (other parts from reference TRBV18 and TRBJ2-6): NAGVMQNPRHLVRRRGQEARLRCSPMKGHSHVYWYRQLPEEGLKFMVYLQKENIIDESGMPKERFSAEFPKEGPSILRIQQVVRGDSAAYFCASPTATASGANVLTFGAGSRLTVL.

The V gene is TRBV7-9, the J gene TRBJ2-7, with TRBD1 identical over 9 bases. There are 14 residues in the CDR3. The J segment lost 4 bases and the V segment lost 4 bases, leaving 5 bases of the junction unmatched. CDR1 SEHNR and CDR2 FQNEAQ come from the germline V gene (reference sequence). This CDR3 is CASSSGTGTYEQYF. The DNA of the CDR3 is TGTGCCAGCAGCTCCGGGACAGGGACATACGAGCAGTACTTC.

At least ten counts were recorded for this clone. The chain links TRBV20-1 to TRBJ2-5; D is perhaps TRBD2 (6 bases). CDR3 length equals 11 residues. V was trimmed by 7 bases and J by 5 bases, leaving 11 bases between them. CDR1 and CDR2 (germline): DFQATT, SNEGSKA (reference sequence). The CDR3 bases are TGCAGTGTCTCCAGCGGGGAGACCCAGTACTTC. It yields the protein CSVSSGETQYF.

In DNA, the CDR3 is TGCGCCAGCAGCTTGGAGGTACCGAACGGGGGCACTGAAGCTTTCTTT. This gives the protein CASSLEVPNGGTEAFF. This sequence joins TRBV5-1 and TRBJ1-1; TRBD1 is a possible D gene (5 bases). The CDR3 spans 16 residues. With 0 bases removed from V and 4 bases from J, the gap between germline ends came to 16 bases. Germline CDR1 and CDR2: SGHRS and YFSETQ.

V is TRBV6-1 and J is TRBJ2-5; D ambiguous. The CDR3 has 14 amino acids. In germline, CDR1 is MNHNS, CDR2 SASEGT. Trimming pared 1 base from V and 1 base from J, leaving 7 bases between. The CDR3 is CASSEGHSQETQYF. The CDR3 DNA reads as TGTGCCAGCAGTGAAGGGCATTCCCAAGAGACCCAGTACTTC.

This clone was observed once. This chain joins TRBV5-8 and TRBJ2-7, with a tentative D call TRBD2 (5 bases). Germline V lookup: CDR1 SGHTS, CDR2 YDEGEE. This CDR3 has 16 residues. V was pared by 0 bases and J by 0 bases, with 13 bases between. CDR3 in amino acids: CASSLGFWENSYEQYF. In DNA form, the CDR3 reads TGTGCCAGCAGCTTGGGATTTTGGGAGAACTCCTACGAGCAGTACTTC.

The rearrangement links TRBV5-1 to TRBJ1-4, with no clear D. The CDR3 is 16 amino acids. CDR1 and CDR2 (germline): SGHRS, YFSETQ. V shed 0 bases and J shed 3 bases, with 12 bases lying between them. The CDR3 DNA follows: TGCGCCAGCAGCTTGGCCGTCCAGGTGGCTAATGAAAAACTGTTTTTT. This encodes CASSLAVQVANEKLFF.

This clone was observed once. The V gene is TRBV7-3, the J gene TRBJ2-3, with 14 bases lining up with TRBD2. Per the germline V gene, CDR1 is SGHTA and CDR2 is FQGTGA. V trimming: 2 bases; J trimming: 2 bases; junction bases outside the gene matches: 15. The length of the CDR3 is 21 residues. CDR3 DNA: TGTGCCAGCAGCTTACAGCCGGGACTAGCGGGAGAAATAACCCACACAGATACGCAGTATTTT. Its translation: CASSLQPGLAGEITHTDTQYF. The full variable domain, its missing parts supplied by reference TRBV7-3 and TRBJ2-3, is GAGVSQTPSNKVTEKGKYVELRCDPISGHTALYWYRQSLGQGPEFLIYFQGTGAADDSGLPNDRFFAVRPEGSVSTLKIQRTERGDSAVYLCASSLQPGLAGEITHTDTQYFGPGTRLTVL.